The sequence of this T cell receptor beta chain was determined in a study of blood T cell repertoires in COVID-19. V dropped 4 bases and J dropped 4 bases, with 7 bases sitting between them. The V gene's germline CDR1 is LGHNA and CDR2 YSLEER. This CDR3 has 12 amino acids. Libraries were prepared by immunoSEQ multiplex PCR; TCRdb keeps only in-frame clonotypes and omits some of them. The data hold under 200,000 clones, with about 89% observed a single time. This sequence originates from a middle-aged man with active or convalescent COVID-19. This chain connects TRBV4-3 to TRBJ1-1; D is uncertain. Sequencing used peripheral blood. CDR3 sequence reads: CASSPGGTEAFF. Written as DNA, the CDR3 is TGCGCCAGCAGCCCGGGTGGCACTGAAGCTTTCTTT.